These T cell receptor beta chains were read from a single sample in a study of control samples from healthy donors and cancer patients. Measured with immunoSEQ multiplex PCR; TCRdb has only the in-frame clones, and not every one. This table has about 130,000 clones, around 90% appearing once. Sequencing was carried out using blood. These receptor sequences come from a man between 18 and 35 years old in good health. Both conserved end residues are part of each CDR3. A D gene is named only where the DNA matches it firmly. Clone size is shown for a subset of rows, as once, few, many or a class of expanded clone.

>TRBJ1-5|16|NA|NA|TRBV19
TGTGCCAGTAGTATGTTGGGACGCGCTAGCAATCAGCCCCAGCATTTT
CASSMLGRASNQPQHF
>TRBJ1-2|14|NA|once|TRBV28
TGTGCCAGCAGTTTAACAGGGACGGACTATGGCTACACCTTC
CASSLTGTDYGYTF
>TRBJ1-2|14|NA|NA|TRBV14
TGTGCCAGCAGCCACAGGACTATTAACTATGGCTACACCTTC
CASSHRTINYGYTF
>TRBJ1-6|16|TRBD1|NA|TRBV5-1
TGCGCCAGCAGCTTAGGGGACAGCTCCTATAATTCACCCCTCCACTTT
CASSLGDSSYNSPLHF
>TRBJ1-1|16|TRBD1|NA|TRBV11-3
TGTGCCAGCAGCTTAGTTTCGGGACAGGGGAACACTGAAGCTTTCTTT
CASSLVSGQGNTEAFF
>TRBJ2-1|11|NA|NA|TRBV5-6
TGTGCCAGCAGCTTGAGCAATGAGCAGTTCTTC
CASSLSNEQFF
>TRBJ1-6|13|NA|NA|TRBV30
TGTGCCTGGAGCGAGGTAGCTAATTCACCCCTCCACTTT
CAWSEVANSPLHF
>TRBJ1-5|16|NA|NA|TRBV6-5
TGTGCCAGCAGTTCCAGGGGACCCTATAGCAATCAGCCCCAGCATTTT
CASSSRGPYSNQPQHF
>TRBJ1-3|15|NA|NA|TRBV19
TGTGCCAGTAGTTCCAGGAGCCTGTCTGGAAACACCATATATTTT
CASSSRSLSGNTIYF
>TRBJ2-1|13|NA|NA|TRBV24-1
TGTGCCACCAGTGATTTGTGGGTCAATGAGCAGTTCTTC
CATSDLWVNEQFF
>TRBJ2-7|14|NA|NA|TRBV14
TGTGCCAGCAGCCAAGAGAGGGGGAACTACGAGCAGTACTTC
CASSQERGNYEQYF
>TRBJ1-3|15|TRBD1|NA|TRBV9
TGTGCCAGCAGCCCAATTGGGACAGCTGGAAACACCATATATTTT
CASSPIGTAGNTIYF
>TRBJ2-5|12|NA|NA|TRBV5-1
TGCGCCAGCAGCCTCAATCAAGAGACCCAGTACTTC
CASSLNQETQYF
>TRBJ2-5|15|TRBD2|NA|TRBV10-2
TGCGCCAGCAGTCTTGCGGGGGGGCGGCAAGAGACCCAGTACTTC
CASSLAGGRQETQYF
>TRBJ2-7|14|NA|NA|TRBV18
TGTGCCAGCTCCGATTTGCTTAGCTCCTACGAGCAGTACTTC
CASSDLLSSYEQYF
>TRBJ1-1|14|TRBD1|NA|TRBV27
TGTGCCAGCACACCCCTACAGGGGGGAACTGAAGCTTTCTTT
CASTPLQGGTEAFF
>TRBJ2-3|13|TRBD1|NA|TRBV27
TGTGCCAGCCGACAGGGGGGCGCAGATACGCAGTATTTT
CASRQGGADTQYF
>TRBJ1-6|15|TRBD1|NA|TRBV6-2/TRBV6-3
TGTGCCAGCAGTTACTCGGGACAGGGAGGTTCACCCCTCCACTTT
CASSYSGQGGSPLHF
>TRBJ1-5|14|NA|NA|TRBV6-6
TGTGCCAGCAGTTCAAGACGGTACAATCAGCCCCAGCATTTT
CASSSRRYNQPQHF
>TRBJ2-1|12|NA|NA|TRBV2
TGTGCCAGCAGTGATTTAGGCGATGAGCAGTTCTTC
CASSDLGDEQFF
>TRBJ1-1|14|NA|NA|TRBV7-8
TGTGCCAGCAGCACTTTCCGACAGAAACATGAAGCTTTCTTT
CASSTFRQKHEAFF
>TRBJ2-2|14|TRBD1|NA|TRBV29-1
TGCAGCGTTGAGGGACAGGGGGCTTCCGGGGAGCTGTTTTTT
CSVEGQGASGELFF
>TRBJ2-1|15|NA|NA|TRBV4-3
TGCGCCAGCAGCCAAGACGGCAGTTCCTACAATGAGCAGTTCTTC
CASSQDGSSYNEQFF
>TRBJ2-1|15|NA|NA|TRBV6-1
TGTGCCAGCAGTGAAGGGAGGTGGGACTACAATGAGCAGTTCTTC
CASSEGRWDYNEQFF
>TRBJ1-1|14|TRBD1|few|TRBV7-9
TGTGCCAGCGATTCCGGGACAGAGAACACTGAAGCTTTCTTT
CASDSGTENTEAFF
>TRBJ1-6|14|TRBD1|NA|TRBV10-3
TGTGCCATCAGCGCCGGGACAGATAATTCACCCCTCCACTTT
CAISAGTDNSPLHF
>TRBJ2-1|15|NA|NA|TRBV21-1
TGTGCCAGCAGCAAATCTGAGACTAAATGTAATGAGCAGTTCTTC
CASSKSETKCNEQFF
>TRBJ2-5|13|NA|NA|TRBV12-3/TRBV12-4
TGTGCCAGCAGTCTGGGGGACCAAGAGACCCAGTACTTC
CASSLGDQETQYF
>TRBJ1-3|15|NA|NA|TRBV14
TGTGCCAGCAGCTACAGACAAGGCTCTGGAAACACCATATATTTT
CASSYRQGSGNTIYF
>TRBJ1-1|20|NA|NA|TRBV27
TGTGCCAGCAGTTTATTATCGGGTAAAAACTGGCAGGACGCCAACACTGAAGCTTTCTTT
CASSLLSGKNWQDANTEAFF
>TRBJ2-5|16|TRBD1|once|TRBV28
TGTGCCAGCAGTTGGGGACAGGGAAGGGTTAGAGAGACCCAGTACTTC
CASSWGQGRVRETQYF
>TRBJ2-5|16|TRBD2|NA|TRBV7-6
TGTGCCAGCAGCCCTCGGACTAGCGGGGGAGGGGAGACCCAGTACTTC
CASSPRTSGGGETQYF
>TRBJ2-1|17|TRBD1|NA|TRBV29-1
TGCAGCGTTTACGGCCCCCGGGACAGGGATCCCTACAATGAGCAGTTCTTC
CSVYGPRDRDPYNEQFF
>TRBJ1-3|14|NA|NA|TRBV29-1
TGCAGCGTCCTAGCCCCAGACTCTGGAAACACCATATATTTT
CSVLAPDSGNTIYF
>TRBJ1-1|16|NA|NA|TRBV18
TGTGCCAGCTCACCACGAGAGGTGGGTATGAACACTGAAGCTTTCTTT
CASSPREVGMNTEAFF
>TRBJ2-3|14|TRBD1|NA|TRBV6-5
TGTGCCAGCAGTTTACAGGGGTTCACAGATACGCAGTATTTT
CASSLQGFTDTQYF
>TRBJ2-1|14|NA|NA|TRBV7-9
TGTGCCAGCAGCTTGGCGGGCTCCTACAATGAGCAGTTCTTC
CASSLAGSYNEQFF
>TRBJ1-5|14|NA|NA|TRBV9
TGTGCCAGCAGCCCCTCAGATAGCAATCAGCCCCAGCATTTT
CASSPSDSNQPQHF
>TRBJ1-4|14|NA|NA|TRBV7-9
TGTGCCAGCAGCCTTGTAGCGGTTTATGAAAAACTGTTTTTT
CASSLVAVYEKLFF
>TRBJ2-3|15|TRBD1|NA|TRBV7-2
TGTGCCAGCAGCAACACAGGGGTTGGCACAGATACGCAGTATTTT
CASSNTGVGTDTQYF
>TRBJ1-3|14|NA|NA|TRBV11-2
TGTGCCAGCAGCTTGAGCGCCTCTGGAAACACCATATATTTT
CASSLSASGNTIYF
>TRBJ2-1|15|TRBD2|NA|TRBV2
TGTGCCAGCAGGCTGGAGCGGGAGGGTTACAATGAGCAGTTCTTC
CASRLEREGYNEQFF